This TCR beta chain was retrieved from a study of glioma-infiltrating T cells after dendritic cell vaccination (TCRdb year 2016). A note on the overall study: The cohort included roughly 15 glioblastoma patients drawn from Phase I and II dendritic cell vaccination trials, of whom 9 were newly diagnosed and 6 had recurrent disease. Tumor-infiltrating lymphocyte content was quantified and tumor and blood repertoires were compared in dendritic cell-vaccinated glioblastoma patients by deep sequencing of TCR beta CDR3 regions. The vaccine was prepared from monocyte-derived dendritic cells that were cultured for seven to eight days with IL-4 and GM-CSF and then pulsed overnight with autologous tumor lysate. Patients received autologous tumor lysate-pulsed dendritic cell vaccination between about 2002 and 2012. Each patient was given three intradermal dendritic cell vaccine injections, spaced two weeks apart, in the arm below the axilla. Survival after dendritic cell vaccination was correlated with TCR sequencing metrics, including TIL content and tumor-blood repertoire overlap. Overall study outcomes, separate from this receptor: No direct relationship between TCR clonality and survival was found, suggesting that a diverse polyclonal response may matter. Higher estimated pretreatment TIL content predicted longer time to progression and overall survival after dendritic cell vaccination. The cohort was small and heterogeneous, with few patients having full blood and tumor sets and even fewer initial-recurrent tumor pairs. The TCR overlap response model with three groups was called speculative and said to need prospective validation.

CDR1 is given as SGHRS and CDR2 as YFSETQ, both from the germline V gene. From V the trimming removes 0 bases and from J it removes 4 bases, while the gene matches leave 5 bases of the junction unaccounted for. The CDR3 covers 16 residues, taking in both the cysteine and the phenylalanine. Left in the record is the CDR3 DNA by itself, 48 bases read in frame from the first base. As concerns this clone: No cognate antigen has been identified for it. No base qualities exist here, and no much larger clone lies one base off it.

Using the immunoSEQ assay, TCRB CDR3 regions were amplified from 1.5 to 2 micrograms of genomic DNA, or from all available DNA when less than that was on hand. The multiplex PCR relied on 60 forward primers for TCR V beta segments and 13 reverse primers for J beta segments. To estimate the number of reads per starting template, synthetic control templates were added to each sample at limiting dilution. The Illumina HiSeq System generated sequencing reads of 87 bp. The study's processing was this. PCR and sequencing errors were removed by a nearest neighbor algorithm that merged closely related sequences. TCR overlap was defined as the percentage of unique tumor TCR beta sequences that were also present in the same patient's peripheral blood. The table was pulled from immuneACCESS by TCRdb, which kept in-frame rearrangements only. Such tables lose some clones; where checked, under half of the loss comes from unresolved V genes, and the rest has no known cause. For V, J and clone size, that table is used; D and trimming come from the DNA. This sample lists 85,000 to 110,000 clones; roughly 81% were detected once. Of the sample, roughly 12% falls within the top ten clones.

Selection of patients required sufficient residual fresh-frozen tumor tissue and over two years of available survival data. Molecular status otherwise varied across the glioblastoma patients, but none of them carried an isocitrate dehydrogenase mutation. PBMC were collected before vaccination, two weeks after the third vaccination, and at tumor progression if progression occurred. The Qiagen DNeasy Blood extraction Kit was used to extract genomic DNA. This sequence originates from a human donor with glioblastoma. The specimen comprised blood, sampled before dendritic cell vaccination. The rearrangement combines TRBV5-1 with TRBJ1-3, with TRBD1 matching 9 junction bases. The nucleotide sequence is given as TGCGCCAGCAGCTTGGGCGCGGGGACAGGGGGAAACACCATATATTTT. This sequence encodes CASSLGAGTGGNTIYF.